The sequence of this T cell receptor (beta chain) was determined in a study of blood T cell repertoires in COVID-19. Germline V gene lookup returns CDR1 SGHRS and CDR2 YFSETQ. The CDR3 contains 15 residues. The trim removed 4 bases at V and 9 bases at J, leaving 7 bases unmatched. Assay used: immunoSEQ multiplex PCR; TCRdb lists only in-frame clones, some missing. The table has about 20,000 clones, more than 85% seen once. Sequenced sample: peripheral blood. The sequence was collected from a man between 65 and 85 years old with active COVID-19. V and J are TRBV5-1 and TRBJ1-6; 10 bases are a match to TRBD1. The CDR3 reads CASSLEGQGISPLHF. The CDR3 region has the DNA TGCGCCAGCAGCCTCGAGGGACAGGGGATTTCACCCCTCCACTTT.